The 21 T cell receptor beta chains given below trace back to one sample, sequenced in a study of blood T cell repertoires in COVID-19 (dated by TCRdb to between 2020 and 2021). Library generation was performed with the immunoSEQ multiplex PCR assay. TCRdb mirrors the immuneACCESS table, restricted to in-frame sequences. Some clones are absent from its copies; in checked studies, under half trace to an unresolved V gene, and the reason for the others is unknown. Recorded for this sample are more than 250,000 clones; around 90% of them occurred a single time. Approximately 6.5% of the sample comes from the top ten. Material for sequencing was peripheral blood. These receptors came from a woman in her forties or fifties with COVID-19, enrolled during active disease.

The gene calls are TRBV25-1 and TRBJ2-2; D is unclear. Trimming stripped 1 base from V and 1 base from J, with 4 bases between. Germline values: CDR1 MGHDK, CDR2 SYGVNS. This CDR3 contains 14 residues. The CDR3 sequence: CASSELKNTGELFF. The DNA of the CDR3 is TGTGCCAGCAGTGAATTAAAGAACACCGGGGAGCTGTTTTTT.

The rearrangement links TRBV2 to TRBJ2-5; D uncertain. The ends were cut back, 0 bases at V and 4 bases at J, with 12 bases in the middle. The CDR3 runs 15 residues. The germline gives CDR1 SNHLY, CDR2 FYNNEI. CDR3 DNA sequence: TGTGCCAGCAGTGAAGCGCTTCGACTTCCAGAGACCCAGTACTTC. Protein product: CASSEALRLPETQYF.

The rearrangement links TRBV5-6 to TRBJ1-2; D not certain. Per the germline V gene, CDR1 is SGHDT and CDR2 is YYEEEE. The CDR3 has 15 amino acids. Trimming removed 2 bases at V and 0 bases at J, with 11 bases between. CDR3 bases: TGTGCCAGCAGCTTCCTCGGGTCGTCTAACTATGGCTACACCTTC. Its protein is CASSFLGSSNYGYTF.

This rearrangement joins TRBV30 to TRBJ2-7; no definite D call. CDR1 is GTSNPN and CDR2 is SVGIG in the germline V gene (reference sequence). Trimming cost V 0 bases and J 2 bases, with 8 bases left between them. There are 13 residues in the CDR3. CDR3 sequence reads: CAWSVLRPYEQYF. As DNA, the CDR3 is TGTGCCTGGAGTGTCTTGCGTCCCTACGAGCAGTACTTC. Filled out from reference TRBV30 and TRBJ2-7, the complete variable domain reads SQTIHQWPATLVQPVGSPLSLECTVEGTSNPNLYWYRQAAGRGLQLLFYSVGIGQISSEVPQNLSASRPQDRQFILSSKKLLLSDSGFYLCAWSVLRPYEQYFGPGTRLTVT.

The chain is built from TRBV18 and TRBJ2-2, with TRBD1 identical over 7 bases. Germline values: CDR1 KGHSH, CDR2 LQKENI. V trimming: 2 bases; J trimming: 3 bases; junction bases outside the gene matches: 3. The CDR3 runs 15 residues. This CDR3 reads CASSPNRGDTGELFF. The CDR3 region has the DNA TGTGCCAGCTCACCAAACAGGGGCGACACCGGGGAGCTGTTTTTT.

This chain's CDR3 is CASSWDIPLEKLFF. In DNA, the CDR3 is TGTGCCAGCAGCTGGGACATACCTTTGGAAAAACTGTTTTTT. The chain has TRBV7-9 and TRBJ1-4; D perhaps matches TRBD1 (6 bases). V lost 4 bases and J lost 8, with 14 bases in between. The CDR3 spans 14 residues. The germline V gene has CDR1 SEHNR and CDR2 FQNEAQ (reference sequence).

This chain connects TRBV6-5 to TRBJ1-2; 7 bases agree with TRBD1. The length of the CDR3 is 14 residues. V dropped 2 bases and J dropped 4; count of bases not matched to a gene: 4. Germline V gene data show CDR1 as MNHEY and CDR2 as SVGAGI. CDR3 protein: CASSYRGRGYGYTF. The CDR3 DNA is TGTGCCAGCAGTTACAGGGGGCGCGGCTATGGCTACACCTTC.

The rearrangement uses TRBV5-6 and TRBJ2-5; D is undetermined. This CDR3 contains 14 residues. V was cut by 1 base and J by 2 bases, with 9 bases left in between. Germline loops: CDR1 SGHDT, CDR2 YYEEEE. The DNA for the CDR3 is TGTGCCAGCAGCTTGCGCTCAGGTCAAGAGACCCAGTACTTC. Its translation: CASSLRSGQETQYF.

The chain combines TRBV11-2 with TRBJ1-6; TRBD1 aligns across 8 bases. Germline V gene sequence: CDR1 SGHAT, CDR2 FQNNGV. V gave up 5 bases and J gave up 4 bases; unmatched junction bases: 13. The CDR3 contains 18 residues. In DNA, the CDR3 is TGTGCCAGCAGCACCAATAATGGACAGGGCTCATATAATTCACCCCTCCACTTT. Amino acids: CASSTNNGQGSYNSPLHF. The full variable domain, its missing parts supplied by reference TRBV11-2 and TRBJ1-6, is EAGVAQSPRYKIIEKRQSVAFWCNPISGHATLYWYQQILGQGPKLLIQFQNNGVVDDSQLPKDRFSAERLKGVDSTLKIQPAKLEDSAVYLCASSTNNGQGSYNSPLHFGNGTRLTVT.

V usage is TRBV6-5 and J usage is TRBJ2-7, with 9 bases that match TRBD1. J lost 4 bases, V lost 8 bases, and 12 bases had no gene match. Germline V lookup: CDR1 MNHEY, CDR2 SVGAGI. The CDR3 length is 15 residues. As DNA, the CDR3 is TGTGCCAGCGCTCAGGGTGGGACAGGGAGGTACGAGCAGTACTTC. Residues: CASAQGGTGRYEQYF.

The chain joins TRBV5-6 to TRBJ2-3, with 7 bases aligning to TRBD1. Looked up from germline, CDR1 is SGHDT and CDR2 is YYEEEE. Trimming removed 3 bases from V and 0 bases from J; junction bases left unmatched: 4. The CDR3 is 15 residues long. CDR3: CASSSTGTSTDTQYF. As DNA, the CDR3 is TGTGCCAGCAGCTCGACAGGGACCAGCACAGATACGCAGTATTTT.

The gene calls are TRBV9 and TRBJ2-7; D may be TRBD1 (5 bases). The length of the CDR3 is 15 residues. The ends were cut back, 3 bases at V and 3 bases at J, with 16 bases in the middle. The V gene's germline CDR1 is SGDLS and CDR2 YYNGEE. CDR3 nucleotides: TGTGCCAGCAGCGAGGCTCAAGCGACAGTCTACGAGCAGTACTTC. It translates to CASSEAQATVYEQYF.

The V gene is TRBV5-5, the J gene TRBJ2-3; 7 bases are shared with TRBD2. Germline loops: CDR1 SGHKS, CDR2 YYEKEE (reference sequence). After removal of 0 bases from V and 4 bases from J, the junction contained 5 bases not matched to a gene. This CDR3 spans 15 amino acids. The CDR3, as DNA: TGTGCCAGCAGCTTGGTGGCGGGAGAGTCAGATACGCAGTATTTT. Translation gives CASSLVAGESDTQYF.

V and J are TRBV7-2 and TRBJ2-3; possible D gene TRBD2, 5 bases. CDR3 length: 15 amino acids. Germline values: CDR1 SGHTA, CDR2 FQGNSA. V was pared by 2 bases and J by 4 bases, with 13 bases between. The CDR3: CASSLLGATSDTQYF. The CDR3 DNA sequence: TGTGCCAGCAGCTTATTGGGAGCAACCTCAGATACGCAGTATTTT.

The genes are TRBV4-1 and TRBJ2-7, with 8 bases fitting TRBD2. Looked up from germline, CDR1 is MGHRA and CDR2 is YSYEKL. V gave up 4 bases and J gave up 3 bases; unmatched junction bases: 14. CDR3 length equals 17 residues. CDR3 sequence (DNA): TGCGCCAGCAGCCCCCACAGCCTAGCGGGCTCGTACTACGAGCAGTACTTC. Translation gives CASSPHSLAGSYYEQYF.

This clone was detected a few times. This sequence joins TRBV5-1 and TRBJ1-2; TRBD1 might be the D (6 bases). Germline CDR1 and CDR2: SGHRS and YFSETQ. Trimming removed 6 bases at V and 4 bases at J, with 10 bases between. The CDR3 is made up of 12 amino acids. In DNA form, the CDR3 reads TGCGCCAGCACGGCAGGGGCCTATGGCTACACCTTC. Its protein is CASTAGAYGYTF.

The CDR3, as DNA: TGTGCCAGCAGCGTGAGACTAGCGGGAGGGCTGAGCACAGATACGCAGTATTTT. Protein: CASSVRLAGGLSTDTQYF. The chain couples TRBV9 to TRBJ2-3; TRBD2 aligns across 14 bases. The CDR3 is 18 amino acids. From germline, CDR1 is SGDLS and CDR2 YYNGEE. The ends lost 2 bases at V and 0 bases at J; junction bases unmatched: 5.

Note on this clone: The germline gene is not matched at one end of the junction; a read error may be the cause. The genes are TRBV3-1 (or the pseudogene TRBV3-2) and TRBJ1-6; D perhaps matches TRBD1 (6 bases). CDR1 is LGHDT, CDR2 YNNKEL, per germline (reference sequence). The CDR3 loop spans 15 amino acids. The CDR3 coding sequence is TGTGTCAGCAGACTCTTGACAGGCCAGAATTCACCCCTCCACTTT. Its protein product is CVSRLLTGQNSPLHF.

The gene calls are TRBV11-2 and TRBJ2-7; a weak D match, TRBD2 (6 bases). V lost 2 bases and J lost 3, with 23 bases in between. Germline-derived CDR1 and CDR2 are SGHAT and FQNNGV. The CDR3 consists of 18 residues. CDR3 protein: CASSLRAGRRKMDYEQYF. The CDR3 DNA reads as TGTGCCAGCAGCTTACGCGCCGGGAGACGAAAGATGGACTACGAGCAGTACTTC. The complete variable domain, with remaining parts taken from reference TRBV11-2 and TRBJ2-7, reads EAGVAQSPRYKIIEKRQSVAFWCNPISGHATLYWYQQILGQGPKLLIQFQNNGVVDDSQLPKDRFSAERLKGVDSTLKIQPAKLEDSAVYLCASSLRAGRRKMDYEQYFGPGTRLTVT.

The chain uses TRBV7-9 and TRBJ2-2, with D maybe TRBD1 (6 bases). CDR1 SEHNR and CDR2 FQNEAQ come from the germline V gene (reference sequence). The V end was cut by 4 bases, the J end by 0 bases, with 15 bases between. The CDR3 sequence is 17 residues long. CDR3 coding DNA: TGTGCCAGCAGCTCGCCACTACAGGGCCCGAACACCGGGGAGCTGTTTTTT. As protein: CASSSPLQGPNTGELFF.

The rearrangement links TRBV30 to TRBJ2-1, with 8 nucleotides matching TRBD2. CDR3 length equals 13 residues. J lost 7 bases, V lost 4 bases, and 6 bases had no gene match. The germline gives CDR1 GTSNPN, CDR2 SVGIG (reference sequence). The CDR3 DNA is TGTGCCTGGAACATAGCGGGATGGAATGAGCAGTTCTTC. It yields the protein CAWNIAGWNEQFF.